This T cell receptor (delta chain) was retrieved from a study of Vδ1+ human thymocytes. Sequences come from RNA converted to cDNA by reverse transcription. Pooled V-gene forward primers with one constant-region reverse primer generated the CDR3 amplicons by multiplex PCR. TCRdb re-identified clones in the multiplex PCR reads via CATT. The table has more than 45,000 delta-chain clones, over 12% seen once; the top ten hold under 0.5%. Study-level results: Thymic TRG and TRD repertoires appeared highly polyclonal, with Gaussian CDR3 length distributions. Despite high sort purity, 20% to 25% of thymic T cell receptor delta sequences were Vdelta2.

Germline lookup yields CDR1 TSWWSYY and CDR2 QGS. With 0 bases removed from V and 0 bases from J, the gap between germline ends came to 11 bases. CDR3 size: 16 residues. With regard to this clone: Its specificity is not known.

Purity of the sorted Vdelta1+ thymocytes ranged from roughly 98% to 99.6%. J is TRDJ1 and V is TRDV1; D might be TRDD3 (5 bases). The specimen sequenced was Vdelta1+ gamma-delta thymocytes from the thymus. Subset reported: FACS-sorted CD3+ TCRalphabeta- TCRVdelta1+ TCRVdelta2- thymocytes. This TCR was recovered from a girl under three years old who had congenital heart surgery. The CDR3: CALGELCPGDTDKLIF. In nucleotides, the CDR3 is TGTGCTCTTGGGGAACTTTGTCCGGGGGACACCGATAAACTCATCTTT.